This T cell receptor beta chain was recovered during a study of CD8+ T cells in alopecia areata. Once RNA had been extracted, it was reverse transcribed into cDNA to act as the sequencing template. TCRdb keeps only in-frame clones here, not all; method: immunoSEQ multiplex PCR. The sample shows some 110,000 clones, around two fifths of them seen only once. Points from the study as a whole: The study also sequences resident alphabeta T cells of normal skin in scalp samples.

As for this clone: What it binds is not known.

V shed 6 bases and J shed 0 bases, with 13 bases lying between them. Germline CDR1 reads SQVTM; CDR2 reads ANQGSEA. There are 14 residues in the CDR3. The V gene is TRBV29-1, the J gene TRBJ2-3; D may be TRBD2 (6 bases). This clonotype was obtained from a human donor with alopecia areata. The sample taken for sequencing was CD4+ T cells sorted from blood. The CDR3 nucleotides are TGCAGCGTGCAGCGTAGCGGAAGCACAGATACGCAGTATTTT. Translation: CSVQRSGSTDTQYF.